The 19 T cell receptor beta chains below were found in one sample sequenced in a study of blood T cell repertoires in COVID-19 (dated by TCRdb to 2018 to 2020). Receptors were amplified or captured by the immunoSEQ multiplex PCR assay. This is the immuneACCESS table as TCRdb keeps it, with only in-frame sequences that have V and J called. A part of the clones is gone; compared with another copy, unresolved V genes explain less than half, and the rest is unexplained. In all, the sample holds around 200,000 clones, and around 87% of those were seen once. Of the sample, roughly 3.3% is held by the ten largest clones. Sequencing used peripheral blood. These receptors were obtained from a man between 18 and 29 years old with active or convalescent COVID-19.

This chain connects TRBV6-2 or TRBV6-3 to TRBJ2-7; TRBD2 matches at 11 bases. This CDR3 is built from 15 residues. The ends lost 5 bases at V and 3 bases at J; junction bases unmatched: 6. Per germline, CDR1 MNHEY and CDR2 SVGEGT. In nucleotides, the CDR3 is TGTGCCAGCAGTCAATCACTAGCGGGAGTCTACGAGCAGTACTTC. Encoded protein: CASSQSLAGVYEQYF.

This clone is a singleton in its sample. CDR3 in amino acids: CASSQGQGLAYEQYF. In nucleotides, the CDR3 is TGTGCCAGCAGTCAAGGACAGGGTCTAGCCTACGAGCAGTACTTC. The chain has TRBV27 and TRBJ2-7; 8 positions agree with TRBD1. The CDR3 has 15 residues. Germline V lookup: CDR1 MNHEY, CDR2 SMNVEV (reference sequence). With 5 bases clipped from V and 2 bases from J, the junction kept 8 bases outside the gene matches.

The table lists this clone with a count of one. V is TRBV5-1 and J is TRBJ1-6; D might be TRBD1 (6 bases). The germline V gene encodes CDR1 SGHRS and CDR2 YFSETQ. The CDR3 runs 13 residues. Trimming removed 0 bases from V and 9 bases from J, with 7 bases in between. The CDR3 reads CASSLDRVSPLHF. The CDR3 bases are TGCGCCAGCAGCTTGGACAGGGTTTCACCCCTCCACTTT. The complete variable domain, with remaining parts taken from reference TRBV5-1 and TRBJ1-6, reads KAGVTQTPRYLIKTRGQQVTLSCSPISGHRSVSWYQQTPGQGLQFLFEYFSETQRNKGNFPGRFSGRQFSNSRSEMNVSTLELGDSALYLCASSLDRVSPLHFGNGTRLTVT.

The CDR3, as DNA: TGTGCCAGCAGCCTAAATAGCGGGACAAGTGAGTTTTTT. Residues: CASSLNSGTSEFF. The chain joins TRBV11-3 to TRBJ1-4; TRBD1 might be the D (6 bases). Germline CDR1 reads SGHNT; CDR2 reads YENEEA. The CDR3 is 13 residues long. The V end was cut by 5 bases, the J end by 16 bases, with 20 bases between.

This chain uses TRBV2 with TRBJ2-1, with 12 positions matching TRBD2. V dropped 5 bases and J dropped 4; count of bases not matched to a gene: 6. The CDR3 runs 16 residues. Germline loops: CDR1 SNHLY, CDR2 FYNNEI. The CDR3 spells CASSTWTSGTYNEQFF. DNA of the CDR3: TGTGCCAGCAGTACCTGGACTAGCGGGACTTACAATGAGCAGTTCTTC. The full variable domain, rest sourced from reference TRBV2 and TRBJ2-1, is EPEVTQTPSHQVTQMGQEVILRCVPISNHLYFYWYRQILGQKVEFLVSFYNNEISEKSEIFDDQFSVERPDGSNFTLKIRSTKLEDSAMYFCASSTWTSGTYNEQFFGPGTRLTVL.

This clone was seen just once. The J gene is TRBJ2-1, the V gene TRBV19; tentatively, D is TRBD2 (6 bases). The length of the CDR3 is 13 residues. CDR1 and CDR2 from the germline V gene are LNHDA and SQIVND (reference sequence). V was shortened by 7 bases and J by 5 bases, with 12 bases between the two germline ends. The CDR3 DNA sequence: TGTGCCAGTATGTCGTGGGGGGACAATGAGCAGTTCTTC. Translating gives CASMSWGDNEQFF.

CDR3 sequence reads: CASSLAGLSRRDGAREQYF. The CDR3 region has the DNA TGTGCCAGCAGCTTGGCCGGTTTGAGCAGACGAGATGGAGCTCGGGAGCAGTACTTC. This chain uses TRBV5-4 with TRBJ2-7; no firm D call. The V end lost 0 bases, the J end lost 7 bases, and 29 bases lay between the germline ends. CDR1 is SGHNT and CDR2 is YYREEE in the germline V gene (reference sequence). The CDR3 has 19 residues.

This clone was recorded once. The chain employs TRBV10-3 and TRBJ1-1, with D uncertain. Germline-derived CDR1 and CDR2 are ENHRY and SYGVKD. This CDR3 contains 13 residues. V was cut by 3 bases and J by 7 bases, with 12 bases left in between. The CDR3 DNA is TGTGCCATCAGTGATGGAGGTGGGATTGAAGCTTTCTTT. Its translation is CAISDGGGIEAFF.

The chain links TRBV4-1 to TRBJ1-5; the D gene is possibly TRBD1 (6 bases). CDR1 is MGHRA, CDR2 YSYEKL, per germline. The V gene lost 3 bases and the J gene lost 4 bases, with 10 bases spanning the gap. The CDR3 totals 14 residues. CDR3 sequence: CASSHSQGNQPQHF. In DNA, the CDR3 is TGCGCCAGCAGCCATAGTCAGGGGAATCAGCCCCAGCATTTT.

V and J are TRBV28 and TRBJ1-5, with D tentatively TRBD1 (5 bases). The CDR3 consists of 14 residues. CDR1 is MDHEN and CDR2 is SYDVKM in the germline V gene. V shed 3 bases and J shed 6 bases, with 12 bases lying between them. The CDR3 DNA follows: TGTGCCAGCAGTTTCTCAGGGAGGAGTCAGCCCCAGCATTTT. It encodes CASSFSGRSQPQHF.

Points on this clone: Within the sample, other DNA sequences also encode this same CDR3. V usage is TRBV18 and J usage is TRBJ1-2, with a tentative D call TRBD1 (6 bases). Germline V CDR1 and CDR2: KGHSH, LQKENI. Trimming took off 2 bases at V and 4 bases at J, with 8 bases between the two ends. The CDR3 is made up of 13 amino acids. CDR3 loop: CASSPGQSYGYTF. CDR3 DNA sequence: TGTGCCAGCTCACCAGGACAGTCCTATGGCTACACCTTC.

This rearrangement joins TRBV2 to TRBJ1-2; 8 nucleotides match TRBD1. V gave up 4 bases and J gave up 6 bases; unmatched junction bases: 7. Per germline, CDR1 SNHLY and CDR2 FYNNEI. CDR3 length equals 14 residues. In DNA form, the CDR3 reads TGTGCCAGCAGTGCAGGACAGGGTGGGAATGGCTACACCTTC. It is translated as CASSAGQGGNGYTF.

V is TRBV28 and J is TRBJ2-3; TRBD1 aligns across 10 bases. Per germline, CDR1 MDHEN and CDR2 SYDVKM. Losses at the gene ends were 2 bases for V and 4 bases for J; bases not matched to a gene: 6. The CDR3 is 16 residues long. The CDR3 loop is CASSLRRQGAPDTQYF. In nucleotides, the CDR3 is TGTGCCAGCAGTTTAAGGAGACAGGGGGCCCCAGATACGCAGTATTTT.

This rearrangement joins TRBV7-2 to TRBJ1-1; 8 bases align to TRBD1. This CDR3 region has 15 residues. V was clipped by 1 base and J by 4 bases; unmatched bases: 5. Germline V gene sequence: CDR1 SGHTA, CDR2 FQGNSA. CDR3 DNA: TGTGCCAGCAGCTTAGGGTGGACAGGGATCACTGAAGCTTTCTTT. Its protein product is CASSLGWTGITEAFF.

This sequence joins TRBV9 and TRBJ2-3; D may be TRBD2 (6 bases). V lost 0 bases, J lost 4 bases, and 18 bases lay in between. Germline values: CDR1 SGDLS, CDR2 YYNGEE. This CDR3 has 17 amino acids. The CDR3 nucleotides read TGTGCCAGCAGCGTAGCTACGACGGGGTCGGGGGCAGATACGCAGTATTTT. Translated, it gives CASSVATTGSGADTQYF.

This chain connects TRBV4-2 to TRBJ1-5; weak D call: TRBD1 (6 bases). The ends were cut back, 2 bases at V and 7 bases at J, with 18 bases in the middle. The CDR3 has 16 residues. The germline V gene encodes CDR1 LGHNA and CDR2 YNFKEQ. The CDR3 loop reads CASSQLTQGPHQPQHF. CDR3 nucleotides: TGTGCCAGCAGCCAACTAACCCAGGGGCCCCACCAGCCCCAGCATTTT.

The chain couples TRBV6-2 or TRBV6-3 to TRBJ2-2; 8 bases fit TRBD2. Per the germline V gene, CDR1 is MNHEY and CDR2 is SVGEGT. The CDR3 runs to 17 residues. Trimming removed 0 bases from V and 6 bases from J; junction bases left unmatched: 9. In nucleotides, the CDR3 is TGTGCCAGCAGTTACTCGGAGTCCGGGAGGGGTTCCGGGGAGCTGTTTTTT. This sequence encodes CASSYSESGRGSGELFF.

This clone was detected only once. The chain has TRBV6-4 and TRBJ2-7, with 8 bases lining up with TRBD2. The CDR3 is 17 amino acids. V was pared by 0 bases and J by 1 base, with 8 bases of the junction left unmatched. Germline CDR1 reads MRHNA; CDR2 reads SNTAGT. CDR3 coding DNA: TGTGCCAGCAGTGACTCGTATTCTAGCGGGTTTTCCTACGAGCAGTACTTC. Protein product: CASSDSYSSGFSYEQYF.

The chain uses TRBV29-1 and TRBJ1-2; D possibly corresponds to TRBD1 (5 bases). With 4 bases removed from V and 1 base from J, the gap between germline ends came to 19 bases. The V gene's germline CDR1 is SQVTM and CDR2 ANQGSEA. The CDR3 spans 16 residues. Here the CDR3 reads CSVARGADGYNYGYTF. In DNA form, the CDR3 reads TGCAGCGTTGCAAGGGGCGCCGATGGATATAACTATGGCTACACCTTC.